This section outlines one T cell receptor beta chain sequence together with its context. Its specificity is not known. The entry originates in a study of CD4+ T cells in melanoma. The study's findings and limits: CD8+ T cell, macrophage and B cell function reportedly correlated with neoantigen-specific CD4+ T cells. Diverse differentiation states were reported for melanoma neoantigen-specific CD4+ T cells.

The CDR3 runs to 13 residues. The germline V gene has CDR1 SGHTA and CDR2 FQGNSA. Trimming shortened V by 7 bases and J by 4 bases, and 13 bases separated the two germline ends. This table comes from immunoSEQ multiplex PCR, and its TCRdb copy is limited to in-frame clones, with some not included. The sample has 5,300 or so clones; about 61% are singletons. The sample comprised cells from a culture (not recorded whether cultured in vitro). This chain uses TRBV7-2 with TRBJ2-5; D is unresolved. This receptor was identified in a human donor with melanoma. In DNA, the CDR3 is TGTGCCAGCACGAAAACTCCCGCAGAGACCCAGTACTTC. Its protein product is CASTKTPAETQYF.